Listed below are T cell receptor beta chains from one sample, sequenced in a study of shared clonotypes between healthy human individuals. Clones were read by immunoSEQ multiplex PCR, and TCRdb kept only the in-frame ones, dropping some. In the table there are approximately 500,000 clones, approximately 95% of which are singletons. Material for sequencing was naive CD4+ T cells sorted from blood. Source of these receptors: a woman younger than 45 in good health. Each CDR3 is given without its conserved first and last residue. Fields, in order: CDR3 protein, V gene, J gene.

cdr3_aa: AWVRTSGDTQY
v_call: TRBV30
j_call: TRBJ2-3

cdr3_aa: ASSRQPNSYEQY
v_call: TRBV6-5
j_call: TRBJ2-7

cdr3_aa: ASSPRTGLAPQPQH
v_call: TRBV27
j_call: TRBJ1-5

cdr3_aa: APGEDRGNQPQH
v_call: TRBV7-9
j_call: TRBJ1-5

cdr3_aa: ASSFNAGSYNEQF
v_call: TRBV5-4
j_call: TRBJ2-1

cdr3_aa: ASSLRDRGAYEQY
v_call: TRBV5-1
j_call: TRBJ2-7

cdr3_aa: ASSPRTGPYEQY
v_call: TRBV18
j_call: TRBJ2-7

cdr3_aa: ASSQTSGRYNEQF
v_call: TRBV4-1
j_call: TRBJ2-1

cdr3_aa: ASSGQGGTTEKLF
v_call: TRBV19
j_call: TRBJ1-4

cdr3_aa: ASRPLADTDTQY
v_call: TRBV6-5
j_call: TRBJ2-3

cdr3_aa: ASSNYGTGVEKLF
v_call: TRBV28
j_call: TRBJ1-4

cdr3_aa: ASKWYGEKLF
v_call: TRBV6-1
j_call: TRBJ1-4

cdr3_aa: AGQGARGTEAF
v_call: TRBV2
j_call: TRBJ1-1

cdr3_aa: ASSGGLAGGYNEQF
v_call: TRBV10-1
j_call: TRBJ2-1

cdr3_aa: ASSQDLTRRSDNEQF
v_call: TRBV4-1
j_call: TRBJ2-1

cdr3_aa: AWSGPADSNGYT
v_call: TRBV30
j_call: TRBJ1-2

cdr3_aa: ASSYSQGAPAEGYT
v_call: TRBV6-5
j_call: TRBJ1-2

cdr3_aa: ASSRRQGGENTEAF
v_call: TRBV7-9
j_call: TRBJ1-1

cdr3_aa: ASSLLAGGRNEQF
v_call: TRBV14
j_call: TRBJ2-1

cdr3_aa: ASKVGPARGEQY
v_call: TRBV28
j_call: TRBJ2-7

cdr3_aa: ASFRGGFPNEQY
v_call: TRBV28
j_call: TRBJ2-7

cdr3_aa: ASSLIRLAGGTLETQY
v_call: TRBV18
j_call: TRBJ2-5

cdr3_aa: SVYRLAGELGSQETQY
v_call: TRBV29-1
j_call: TRBJ2-5

cdr3_aa: ASRKTSKGLEQY
v_call: TRBV6-5
j_call: TRBJ2-7

cdr3_aa: ASSSNLGQETQY
v_call: TRBV6-1
j_call: TRBJ2-5

cdr3_aa: ASSLIRRPWDPPNTGELF
v_call: TRBV28
j_call: TRBJ2-2

cdr3_aa: ASMGQGRGGTGELF
v_call: TRBV5-1
j_call: TRBJ2-2

cdr3_aa: ASKDGRNTEAF
v_call: TRBV28
j_call: TRBJ1-1

cdr3_aa: ASSQDLGRGVSPLH
v_call: TRBV4-1
j_call: TRBJ1-6